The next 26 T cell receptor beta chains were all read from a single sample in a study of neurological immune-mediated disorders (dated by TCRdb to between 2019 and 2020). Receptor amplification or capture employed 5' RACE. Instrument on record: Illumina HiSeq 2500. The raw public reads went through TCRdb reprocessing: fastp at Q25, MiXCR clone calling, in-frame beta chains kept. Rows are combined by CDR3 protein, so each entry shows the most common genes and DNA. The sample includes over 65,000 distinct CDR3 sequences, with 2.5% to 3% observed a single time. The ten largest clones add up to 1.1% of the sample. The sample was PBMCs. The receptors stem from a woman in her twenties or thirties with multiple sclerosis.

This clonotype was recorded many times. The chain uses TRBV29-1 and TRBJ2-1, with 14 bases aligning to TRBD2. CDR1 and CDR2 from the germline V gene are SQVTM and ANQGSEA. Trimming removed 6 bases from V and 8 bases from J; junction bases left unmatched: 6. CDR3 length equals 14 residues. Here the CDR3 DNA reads TGCAGCGTCTCCGGGACTAGCGGGAGTGATGAGCAGTTCTTC. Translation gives CSVSGTSGSDEQFF.

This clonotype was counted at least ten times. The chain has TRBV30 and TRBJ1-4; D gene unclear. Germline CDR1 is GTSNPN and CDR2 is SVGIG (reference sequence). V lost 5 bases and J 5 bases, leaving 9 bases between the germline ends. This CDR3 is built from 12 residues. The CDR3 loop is CAWRQNNEKLFF. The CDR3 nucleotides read TGTGCCTGGCGGCAGAACAATGAAAAACTGTTTTTT.

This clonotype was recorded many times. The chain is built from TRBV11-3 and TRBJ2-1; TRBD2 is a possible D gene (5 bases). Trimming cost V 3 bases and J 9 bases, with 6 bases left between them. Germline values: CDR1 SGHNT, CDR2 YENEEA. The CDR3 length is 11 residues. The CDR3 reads CASSLEVEQFF. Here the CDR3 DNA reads TGTGCCAGCAGCTTGGAGGTTGAGCAGTTCTTC.

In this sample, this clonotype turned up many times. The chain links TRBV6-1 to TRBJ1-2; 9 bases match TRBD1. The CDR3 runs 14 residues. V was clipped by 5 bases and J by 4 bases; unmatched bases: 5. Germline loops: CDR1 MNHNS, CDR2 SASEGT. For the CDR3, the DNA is TGTGCCAGCAGTCGGGACAGGGCGATCTATGGCTACACCTTC. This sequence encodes CASSRDRAIYGYTF.

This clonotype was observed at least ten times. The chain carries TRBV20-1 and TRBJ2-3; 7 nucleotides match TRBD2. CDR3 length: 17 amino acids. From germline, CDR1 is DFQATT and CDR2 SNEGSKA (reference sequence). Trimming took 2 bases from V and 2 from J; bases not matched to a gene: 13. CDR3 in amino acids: CSARLRISSGPTDTQYF. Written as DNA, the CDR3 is TGCAGTGCTAGACTCCGCATTTCTAGCGGCCCCACAGATACGCAGTATTTT.

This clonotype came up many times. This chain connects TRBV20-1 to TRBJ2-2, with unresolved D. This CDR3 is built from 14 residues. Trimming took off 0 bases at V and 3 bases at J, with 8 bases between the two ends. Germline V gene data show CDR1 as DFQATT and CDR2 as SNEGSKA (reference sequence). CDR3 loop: CSARDVIHTGELFF. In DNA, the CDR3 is TGCAGTGCTAGAGATGTCATCCACACCGGGGAGCTGTTTTTT.

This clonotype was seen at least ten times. The CDR3: CSARAGGYEKLFF. The CDR3 nucleotides are TGCAGTGCTAGGGCAGGGGGCTATGAAAAACTGTTTTTT. V is TRBV20-1 and J is TRBJ1-4; 8 bases fit TRBD1. The CDR3 has 13 amino acids. V gave up 3 bases and J gave up 6 bases; unmatched junction bases: 3. Germline loops: CDR1 DFQATT, CDR2 SNEGSKA (reference sequence).

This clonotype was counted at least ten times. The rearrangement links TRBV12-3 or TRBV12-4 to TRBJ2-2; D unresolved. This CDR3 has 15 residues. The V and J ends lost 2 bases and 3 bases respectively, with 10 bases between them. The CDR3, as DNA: TGTGCCAGCAGTTTACTCCAGTTGCACACCGGGGAGCTGTTTTTT. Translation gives CASSLLQLHTGELFF.

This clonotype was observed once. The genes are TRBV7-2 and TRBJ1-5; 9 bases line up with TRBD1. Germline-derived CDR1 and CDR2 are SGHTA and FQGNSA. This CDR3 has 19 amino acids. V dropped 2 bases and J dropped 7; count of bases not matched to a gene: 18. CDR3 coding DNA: TGTGCCAGCAGCTTAACGACGGTGGACGGGACAGGGACCTTACAGCCCCAGCATTTT. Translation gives CASSLTTVDGTGTLQPQHF.

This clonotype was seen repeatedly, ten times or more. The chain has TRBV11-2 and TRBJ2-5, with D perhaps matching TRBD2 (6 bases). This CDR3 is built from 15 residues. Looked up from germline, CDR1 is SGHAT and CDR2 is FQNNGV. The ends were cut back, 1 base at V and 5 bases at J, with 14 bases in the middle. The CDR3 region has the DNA TGTGCCAGCAGCTTAGGGTCGGGAGAAGGGGAGACCCAGTACTTC. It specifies CASSLGSGEGETQYF.

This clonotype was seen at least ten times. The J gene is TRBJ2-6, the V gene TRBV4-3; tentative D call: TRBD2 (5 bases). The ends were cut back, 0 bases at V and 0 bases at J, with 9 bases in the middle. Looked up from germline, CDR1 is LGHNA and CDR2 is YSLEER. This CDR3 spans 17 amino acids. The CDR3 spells CASSQDGEGSGANVLTF. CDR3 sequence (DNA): TGCGCCAGCAGCCAAGATGGTGAGGGCTCTGGGGCCAACGTCCTGACTTTC.

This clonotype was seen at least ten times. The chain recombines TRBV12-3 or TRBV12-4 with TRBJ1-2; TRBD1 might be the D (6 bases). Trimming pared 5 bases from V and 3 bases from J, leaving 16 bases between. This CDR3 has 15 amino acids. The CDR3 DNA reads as TGTGCCAGCAGTCCCCACAGGGAGGGTTACTATGGCTACACCTTC. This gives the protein CASSPHREGYYGYTF.

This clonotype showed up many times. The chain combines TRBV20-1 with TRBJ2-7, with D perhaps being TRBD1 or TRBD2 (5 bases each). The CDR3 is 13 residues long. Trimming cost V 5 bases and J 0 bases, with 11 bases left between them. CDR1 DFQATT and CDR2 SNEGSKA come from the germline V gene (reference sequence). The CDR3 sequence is CSALRDGSYEQYF. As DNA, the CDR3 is TGCAGTGCTCTAAGGGACGGCTCCTACGAGCAGTACTTC.

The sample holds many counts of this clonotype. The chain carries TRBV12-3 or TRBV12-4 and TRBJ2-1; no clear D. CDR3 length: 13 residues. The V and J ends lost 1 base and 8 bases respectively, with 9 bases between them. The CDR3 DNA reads TGTGCCAGCAGTTTAGACTCTGGGGATGAGCAGTTCTTC. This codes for CASSLDSGDEQFF.

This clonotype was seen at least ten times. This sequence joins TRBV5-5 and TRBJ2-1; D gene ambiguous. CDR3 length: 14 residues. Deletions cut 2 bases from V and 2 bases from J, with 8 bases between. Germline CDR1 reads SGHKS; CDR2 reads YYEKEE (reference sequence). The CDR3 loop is CASSFGTTYNEQFF. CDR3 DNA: TGTGCCAGCAGCTTTGGTACTACCTACAATGAGCAGTTCTTC.

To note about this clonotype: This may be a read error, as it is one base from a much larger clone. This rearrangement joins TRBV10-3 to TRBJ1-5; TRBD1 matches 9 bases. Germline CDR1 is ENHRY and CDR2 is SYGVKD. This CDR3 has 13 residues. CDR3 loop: CAIRGQGNQPQNF. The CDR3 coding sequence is TGTGCCATCAGGGGACAGGGTAATCAGCCCCAGAATTTT.

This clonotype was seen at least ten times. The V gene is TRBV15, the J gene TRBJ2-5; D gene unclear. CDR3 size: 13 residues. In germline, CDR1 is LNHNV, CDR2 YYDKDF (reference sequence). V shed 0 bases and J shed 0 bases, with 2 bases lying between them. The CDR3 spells CATSRDYQETQYF. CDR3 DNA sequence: TGTGCCACCAGCAGAGACTACCAAGAGACCCAGTACTTC. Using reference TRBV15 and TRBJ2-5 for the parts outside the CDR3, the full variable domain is DAMVIQNPRYQVTQFGKPVTLSCSQTLNHNVMYWYQQKSSQAPKLLFHYYDKDFNNEADTPDNFQSRRPNTSFCFLDIRSPGLGDTAMYLCATSRDYQETQYFGPGTRLLVL.

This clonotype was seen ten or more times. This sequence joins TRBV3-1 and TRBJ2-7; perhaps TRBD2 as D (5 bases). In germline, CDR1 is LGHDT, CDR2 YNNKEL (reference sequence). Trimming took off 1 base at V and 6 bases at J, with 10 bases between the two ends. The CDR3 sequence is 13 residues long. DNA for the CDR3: TGTGCCAGCAGCCAAGCTCCTAGCAGCGAGCAGTACTTC. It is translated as CASSQAPSSEQYF.

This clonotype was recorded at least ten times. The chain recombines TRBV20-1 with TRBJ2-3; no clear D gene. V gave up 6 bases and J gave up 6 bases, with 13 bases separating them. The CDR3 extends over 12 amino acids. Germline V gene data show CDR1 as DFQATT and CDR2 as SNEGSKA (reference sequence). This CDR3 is CSANDGRDTQYF. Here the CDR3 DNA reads TGCAGTGCCAACGACGGACGGGATACGCAGTATTTT.

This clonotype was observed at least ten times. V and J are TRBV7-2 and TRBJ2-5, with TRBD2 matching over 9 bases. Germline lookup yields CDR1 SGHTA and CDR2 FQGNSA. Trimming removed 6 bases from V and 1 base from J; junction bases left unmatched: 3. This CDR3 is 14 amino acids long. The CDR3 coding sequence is TGTGCCAGCAGGCGGACTAGCGCCCAAGAGACCCAGTACTTC. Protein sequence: CASRRTSAQETQYF.

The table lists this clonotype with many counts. In DNA, the CDR3 is TGTGCCAGCAGCTTACCTTCGGGGGTGACTGAAGCTTTCTTT. It codes for CASSLPSGVTEAFF. The rearrangement uses TRBV11-3 and TRBJ1-1, with D perhaps TRBD1 (5 bases). The CDR3 covers 14 residues. Germline V gives CDR1 SGHNT, CDR2 YENEEA. The V and J ends lost 2 bases and 5 bases respectively, with 12 bases between them.

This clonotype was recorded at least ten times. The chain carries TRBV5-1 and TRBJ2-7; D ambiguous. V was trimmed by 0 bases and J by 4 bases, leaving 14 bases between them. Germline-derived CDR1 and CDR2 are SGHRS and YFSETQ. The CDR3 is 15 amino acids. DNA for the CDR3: TGCGCCAGCAGCTTGGGTCCGGCTGGAAGTTACGAGCAGTACTTC. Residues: CASSLGPAGSYEQYF. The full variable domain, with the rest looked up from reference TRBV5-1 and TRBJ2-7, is KAGVTQTPRYLIKTRGQQVTLSCSPISGHRSVSWYQQTPGQGLQFLFEYFSETQRNKGNFPGRFSGRQFSNSRSEMNVSTLELGDSALYLCASSLGPAGSYEQYFGPGTRLTVT.

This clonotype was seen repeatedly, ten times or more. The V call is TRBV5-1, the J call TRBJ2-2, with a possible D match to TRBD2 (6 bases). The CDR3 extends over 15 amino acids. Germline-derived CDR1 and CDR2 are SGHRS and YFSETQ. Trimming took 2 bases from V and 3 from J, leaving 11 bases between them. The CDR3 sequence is CASSFGTSYTGELFF. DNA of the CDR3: TGCGCCAGCAGCTTCGGGACTTCCTACACCGGGGAGCTGTTTTTT.

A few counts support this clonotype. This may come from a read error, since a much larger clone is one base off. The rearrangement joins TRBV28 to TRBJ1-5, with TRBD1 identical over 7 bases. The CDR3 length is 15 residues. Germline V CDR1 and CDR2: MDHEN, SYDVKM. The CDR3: CASSYRGGGNQHQHF. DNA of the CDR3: TGTGCCAGCAGTTACAGGGGCGGTGGCAATCAGCACCAGCATTTT.

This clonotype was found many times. CDR3: CASSLAPRGSRNQPQHF. The CDR3 region has the DNA TGTGCCAGCAGCTTAGCGCCGAGGGGCAGTCGCAATCAGCCCCAGCATTTT. V gene TRBV7-6 combines with J gene TRBJ1-5, with D possibly TRBD1 on 5 matching bases. V dropped 0 bases and J dropped 2 bases, with 14 bases sitting between them. The germline V gene encodes CDR1 SGHVS and CDR2 FNYEAQ. The CDR3 runs 17 residues.

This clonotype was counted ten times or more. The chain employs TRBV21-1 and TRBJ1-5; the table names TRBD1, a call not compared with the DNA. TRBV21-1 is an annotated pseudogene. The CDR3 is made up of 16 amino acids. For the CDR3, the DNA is TGTGCCAGCGATCCCCTAACAGACAGGGGGATCGAGCCCCAGCATTTT. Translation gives CASDPLTDRGIEPQHF.